This TCR beta chain is drawn from a study of shared T cell receptors in the human thymus. This CDR3 has 15 amino acids. Germline values: CDR1 ENHRY, CDR2 SYGVKD. V was clipped by 11 bases and J by 0 bases, with 16 bases between them. The repertoire was sequenced with immunoSEQ multiplex PCR; TCRdb's copy has only in-frame clones and lacks some. The sample has hundreds of thousands of clones, about 90% seen once; the top ten hold roughly 0.0086%. The sample also formed part of further work on human thymus T cells.

V usage is TRBV10-3 and J usage is TRBJ2-2, with D possibly matching TRBD1 (6 bases). The source material was thymocytes. The receptor was isolated from a boy under two years old with a congenital heart defect. CDR3 in DNA: TGTGCCGTCAATCGCAGGGGAGCGAACACCGGGGAGCTGTTTTTT. Amino acid sequence: CAVNRRGANTGELFF.